This T cell receptor (beta chain) was found in a study of monozygotic twins with inflammatory bowel disease. Study-wide points: Inverse Simpson values showed less TCRbeta diversity in IBD patients than in their healthy co-twins. Researchers report that IBD patients shared fewer clonotypes with others than healthy twins, especially amid disease activity.

In regard to this clonotype: Antigen unknown.

Using eight separate reactions per sample, the authors generated cDNA. Two nested PCRs, run for roughly 15 and 9 cycles, were applied to TCRalpha and TCRbeta cDNA. Reprocessing the 5' RACE reads, TCRdb reports a single entry for every CDR3 protein and omits DNA. Here the sample table reports around 230,000 distinct CDR3 sequences. This sequence was found in a human donor with ulcerative colitis or Crohn's disease, or a healthy co-twin of an affected twin (not recorded which). Source material: blood.

The CDR3 here is CSARDERSVEETQYF. V gene TRBV20-1 combines with J gene TRBJ2-5; without DNA, the TCRdb call of TRBD1 cannot be checked. The CDR3 sequence is 15 residues long. Per germline, CDR1 DFQATT and CDR2 SNEGSKA (reference sequence).